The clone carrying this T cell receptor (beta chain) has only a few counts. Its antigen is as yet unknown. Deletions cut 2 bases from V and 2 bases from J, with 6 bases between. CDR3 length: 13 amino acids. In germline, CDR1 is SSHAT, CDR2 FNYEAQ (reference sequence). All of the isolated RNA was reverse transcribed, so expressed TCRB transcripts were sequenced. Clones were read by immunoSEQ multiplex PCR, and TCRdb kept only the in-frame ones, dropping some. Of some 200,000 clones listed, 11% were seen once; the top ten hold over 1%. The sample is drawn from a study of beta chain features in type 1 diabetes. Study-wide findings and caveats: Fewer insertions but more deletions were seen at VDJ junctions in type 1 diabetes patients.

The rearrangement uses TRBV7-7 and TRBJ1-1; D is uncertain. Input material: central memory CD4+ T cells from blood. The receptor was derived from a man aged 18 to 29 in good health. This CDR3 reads CASSLTGNTEAFF. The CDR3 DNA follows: TGTGCCAGCAGCTTAACGGGAAACACTGAAGCTTTCTTT.